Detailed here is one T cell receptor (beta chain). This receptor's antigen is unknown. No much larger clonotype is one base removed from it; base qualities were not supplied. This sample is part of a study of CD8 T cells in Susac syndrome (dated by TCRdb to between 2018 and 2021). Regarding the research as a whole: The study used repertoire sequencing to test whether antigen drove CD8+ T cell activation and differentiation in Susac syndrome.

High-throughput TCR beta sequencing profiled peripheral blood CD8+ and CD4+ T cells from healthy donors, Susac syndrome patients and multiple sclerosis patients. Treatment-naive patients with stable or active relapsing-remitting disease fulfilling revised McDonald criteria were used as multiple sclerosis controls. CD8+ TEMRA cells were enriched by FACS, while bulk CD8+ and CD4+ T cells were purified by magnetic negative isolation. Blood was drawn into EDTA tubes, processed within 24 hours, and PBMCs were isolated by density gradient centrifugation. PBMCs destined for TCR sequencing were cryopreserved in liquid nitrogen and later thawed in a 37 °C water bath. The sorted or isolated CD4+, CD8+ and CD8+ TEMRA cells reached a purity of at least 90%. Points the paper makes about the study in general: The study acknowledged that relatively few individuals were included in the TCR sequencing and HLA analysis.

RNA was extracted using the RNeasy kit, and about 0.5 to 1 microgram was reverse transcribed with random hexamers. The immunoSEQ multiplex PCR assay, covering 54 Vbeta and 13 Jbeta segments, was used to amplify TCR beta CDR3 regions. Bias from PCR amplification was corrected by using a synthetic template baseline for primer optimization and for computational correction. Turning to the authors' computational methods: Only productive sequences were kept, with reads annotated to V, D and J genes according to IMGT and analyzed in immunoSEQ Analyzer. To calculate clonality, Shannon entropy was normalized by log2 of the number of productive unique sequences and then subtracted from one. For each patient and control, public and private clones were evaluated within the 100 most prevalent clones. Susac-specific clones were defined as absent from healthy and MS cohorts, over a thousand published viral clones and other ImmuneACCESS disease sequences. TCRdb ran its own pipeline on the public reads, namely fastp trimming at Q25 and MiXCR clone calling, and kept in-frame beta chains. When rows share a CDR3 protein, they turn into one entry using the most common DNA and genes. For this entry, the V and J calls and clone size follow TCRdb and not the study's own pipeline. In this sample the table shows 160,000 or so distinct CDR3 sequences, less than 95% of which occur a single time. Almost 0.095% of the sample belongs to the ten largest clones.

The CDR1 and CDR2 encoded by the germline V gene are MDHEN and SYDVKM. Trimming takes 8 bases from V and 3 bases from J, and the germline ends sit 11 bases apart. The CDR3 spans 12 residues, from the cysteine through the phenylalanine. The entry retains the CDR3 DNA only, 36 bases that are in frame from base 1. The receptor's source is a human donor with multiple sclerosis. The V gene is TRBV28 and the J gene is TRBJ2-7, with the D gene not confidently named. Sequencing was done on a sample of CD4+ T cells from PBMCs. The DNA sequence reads TGTGCCAGCGGCTATGGGGACTACGAGCAGTACTTC. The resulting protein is CASGYGDYEQYF.